This is a list of T cell receptor beta chains from one sample in a study of blood T cell repertoires in COVID-19. Profiled with immunoSEQ multiplex PCR; TCRdb holds only in-frame clones, not every one. This table holds 150,000 to 200,000 clones, roughly four fifths found once. The sample taken for sequencing was peripheral blood. The source is a man aged 50 or older who had recovered from COVID-19. CDR3s include the opening cysteine and the closing phenylalanine or tryptophan. A D gene is named only where the DNA matches it firmly. The size entry is marked missing in some rows and otherwise reads once, few, many or a size class.

j_call: TRBJ2-1; v_call: TRBV6-6; clone_size: .; cdr3_length: 13; d_call: .; cdr3_aa: CASSSNLKGWQFF; cdr3_nt: TGTGCCAGCAGTTCGAACCTGAAGGGGTGGCAGTTCTTC
j_call: TRBJ1-4; v_call: TRBV6-1; clone_size: .; cdr3_length: 15; d_call: .; cdr3_aa: CASSEGRRSNEKLFF; cdr3_nt: TGTGCCAGCAGTGAAGGGCGGCGGTCTAATGAAAAACTGTTTTTT
j_call: TRBJ2-1; v_call: TRBV11-2; clone_size: .; cdr3_length: 15; d_call: TRBD2; cdr3_aa: CASSSTSGGYNEQFF; cdr3_nt: TGTGCCAGCAGCTCCACTAGCGGAGGTTACAATGAGCAGTTCTTC
j_call: TRBJ2-1; v_call: TRBV28; clone_size: .; cdr3_length: 14; d_call: TRBD1; cdr3_aa: CATLVRDRAHEQFF; cdr3_nt: TGTGCCACCCTCGTCAGGGACAGGGCCCATGAGCAGTTCTTC
j_call: TRBJ2-1; v_call: TRBV6-5; clone_size: .; cdr3_length: 13; d_call: TRBD2; cdr3_aa: CASGTSFGNEQFF; cdr3_nt: TGTGCCAGCGGGACTAGCTTTGGCAATGAGCAGTTCTTC
j_call: TRBJ2-1; v_call: TRBV19; clone_size: .; cdr3_length: 15; d_call: TRBD1; cdr3_aa: CASSSRQGFYNEQFF; cdr3_nt: TGTGCCAGTAGTTCGAGACAGGGCTTCTACAATGAGCAGTTCTTC
j_call: TRBJ2-7; v_call: TRBV28; clone_size: .; cdr3_length: 19; d_call: TRBD2; cdr3_aa: CASSPSGLAGVTSSYEQYF; cdr3_nt: TGTGCCAGCAGCCCATCCGGACTAGCGGGAGTCACCTCCTCCTACGAGCAGTACTTC
j_call: TRBJ1-1; v_call: TRBV4-1; clone_size: .; cdr3_length: 16; d_call: .; cdr3_aa: CASSRGGPRLNTEAFF; cdr3_nt: TGCGCCAGCAGCCGAGGGGGACCCAGGCTGAACACTGAAGCTTTCTTT
j_call: TRBJ2-5; v_call: TRBV28; clone_size: .; cdr3_length: 12; d_call: .; cdr3_aa: CATRRGRETQYF; cdr3_nt: TGTGCCACCCGTCGGGGGAGGGAGACCCAGTACTTC
j_call: TRBJ2-7; v_call: TRBV10-3; clone_size: once; cdr3_length: 14; d_call: .; cdr3_aa: CAIGGSGSSYEQYF; cdr3_nt: TGTGCCATCGGCGGTAGCGGTAGCTCCTACGAGCAGTACTTC
j_call: TRBJ2-7; v_call: TRBV12-5; clone_size: .; cdr3_length: 22; d_call: TRBD2; cdr3_aa: CASGFGKRGGLLLGGSSYEQYF; cdr3_nt: TGTGCTAGTGGTTTCGGAAAAAGGGGAGGTTTATTGCTAGGCGGGAGCTCCTACGAGCAGTACTTC
j_call: TRBJ2-1; v_call: TRBV6-4; clone_size: .; cdr3_length: 14; d_call: .; cdr3_aa: CASSDERQDGEQFF; cdr3_nt: TGTGCCAGCAGTGACGAGAGGCAAGATGGTGAGCAGTTCTTC
j_call: TRBJ2-1; v_call: TRBV7-2; clone_size: .; cdr3_length: 18; d_call: TRBD2; cdr3_aa: CASSPHGGLADSYNEQFF; cdr3_nt: TGTGCCAGCAGCCCACATGGGGGACTAGCGGACTCCTACAATGAGCAGTTCTTC
j_call: TRBJ2-1; v_call: TRBV6-6; clone_size: .; cdr3_length: 16; d_call: TRBD2; cdr3_aa: CASSRSAGGGTHEQFF; cdr3_nt: TGTGCCAGCAGTCGATCCGCCGGGGGGGGTACCCATGAGCAGTTCTTC
j_call: TRBJ2-1; v_call: TRBV20-1; clone_size: .; cdr3_length: 19; d_call: TRBD2; cdr3_aa: CSAIETGTSVYSSYNEQFF; cdr3_nt: TGCAGTGCTATTGAGACCGGGACTAGCGTTTACAGCTCCTACAATGAGCAGTTCTTC